The sample holds a few counts of the clone carrying this T cell receptor beta chain. The J segment lost 2 bases and the V segment lost 0 bases, leaving 5 bases of the junction unmatched. CDR1 is SGDLS, CDR2 YYNGEE, per germline. There are 17 residues in the CDR3. Recovery among Cohort 3 donors was established by two negative PCRs, clearance, or symptom resolution. Clones were sequenced by immunoSEQ multiplex PCR, and TCRdb holds only the in-frame ones, with some missing. The sample includes roughly 150,000 clones, around 84% seen only once; the top ten take around 7%. The sample originates from a study of blood T cell repertoires in COVID-19.

The V call is TRBV9, the J call TRBJ2-6; 7 bases align to TRBD2. The receptor's source is a man in his fifties or sixties who had recovered from COVID-19. Material: PBMCs or T cells enriched from blood (not recorded which). CDR3 in amino acids: CASSVAGGMTGANVLTF. The CDR3 DNA reads TGTGCCAGCAGCGTAGCGGGGGGTATGACTGGGGCCAACGTCCTGACTTTC.